Listed below are T cell receptor beta chains from one sample, sequenced in a study of Graves' ophthalmopathy and Graves' hyperthyroidism. TCRdb reanalysed the multiplex PCR reads using MiXCR and keeps one entry per CDR3 protein. The sample shows approximately 210,000 distinct CDR3 sequences, around 30% of them seen only once. Sequenced sample: peripheral blood. The receptors were gathered from a man aged 50 to 60 with Graves' ophthalmopathy. Both conserved end residues are part of each CDR3. The D gene is left open where the match is weak. Size values are once, few and many counts, or a class for expanded clones, and some rows have none.

d_call: .; clone_size: many; j_call: TRBJ1-5; v_call: TRBV6-1; cdr3_aa: CASGNSGTAFWPQHF; cdr3_nt: TGTGCCAGCGGGAATAGTGGGACGGCGTTTTGGCCCCAGCATTTT
d_call: TRBD2; clone_size: .; j_call: TRBJ2-7; v_call: TRBV7-2; cdr3_aa: CASSGGELGSYEQYF; cdr3_nt: TGTGCCAGCAGCGGGGGGGAACTTGGCTCCTACGAGCAGTACTTC
d_call: .; clone_size: many; j_call: TRBJ2-5; v_call: TRBV2; cdr3_aa: CASSGDTETQYF; cdr3_nt: TGTGCCAGCAGTGGGGACACGGAGACCCAGTACTTC
d_call: .; clone_size: many; j_call: TRBJ1-5; v_call: TRBV7-2; cdr3_aa: CASSLDRSNQPQHF; cdr3_nt: TGTGCCAGCAGCCTAGACAGGAGCAATCAGCCCCAGCATTTT
d_call: TRBD1; clone_size: .; j_call: TRBJ2-7; v_call: TRBV12-5; cdr3_aa: CASGLAGTGYEQYF; cdr3_nt: TGTGCTAGTGGTTTAGCCGGGACAGGCTACGAGCAGTACTTC
d_call: TRBD1; clone_size: many; j_call: TRBJ1-1; v_call: TRBV20-1; cdr3_aa: CSAPSPGGGNTEAFF; cdr3_nt: TGCAGTGCTCCCTCCCCAGGGGGCGGGAACACTGAAGCTTTCTTT
d_call: .; clone_size: many; j_call: TRBJ2-5; v_call: TRBV6-2/TRBV6-3; cdr3_aa: CASSYSPGANQETQYF; cdr3_nt: TGTGCCAGCAGTTACTCGCCAGGGGCAAACCAAGAGACCCAGTACTTC
d_call: .; clone_size: .; j_call: TRBJ1-1; v_call: TRBV6-1; cdr3_aa: CASRETGSTEAFF; cdr3_nt: TGTGCCAGCAGAGAAACAGGGAGCACTGAAGCTTTCTTT
d_call: TRBD1; clone_size: few; j_call: TRBJ1-1; v_call: TRBV11-2; cdr3_aa: CASALGPQGRANTEAFF; cdr3_nt: TGTGCCAGCGCCCTTGGGCCACAGGGGAGGGCGAACACTGAAGCTTTCTTT
d_call: TRBD1; clone_size: many; j_call: TRBJ2-7; v_call: TRBV5-1; cdr3_aa: CASSSWTGTNSYEQYF; cdr3_nt: TGCGCCAGCAGCTCGTGGACAGGGACGAATTCTTACGAGCAGTACTTC
d_call: .; clone_size: .; j_call: TRBJ2-7; v_call: TRBV12-3/TRBV12-4; cdr3_aa: CASSLYRSAQSYEQYF; cdr3_nt: TGTGCCAGCAGTCTGTACAGAAGCGCCCAGTCCTACGAGCAGTACTTC
d_call: TRBD1; clone_size: .; j_call: TRBJ2-5; v_call: TRBV27; cdr3_aa: CASSLSTGWEETQYF; cdr3_nt: TGTGCCAGCAGTTTATCGACAGGGTGGGAAGAGACCCAGTACTTC
d_call: .; clone_size: .; j_call: TRBJ1-1; v_call: TRBV7-3; cdr3_aa: CASSLGQVGDTEAFF; cdr3_nt: TGTGCCAGCAGCTTAGGGCAGGTCGGAGACACTGAAGCTTTCTTT
d_call: TRBD2; clone_size: .; j_call: TRBJ2-5; v_call: TRBV6-1; cdr3_aa: CASSRGLAGMGETQYF; cdr3_nt: TGTGCCAGCAGTCGGGGACTAGCGGGGATGGGGGAGACCCAGTACTTC
d_call: .; clone_size: many; j_call: TRBJ1-1; v_call: TRBV28; cdr3_aa: CASSAGPTKAFF; cdr3_nt: TGTGCCAGCAGTGCGGGGCCAACTAAAGCTTTCTTT
d_call: .; clone_size: .; j_call: TRBJ2-7; v_call: TRBV15; cdr3_aa: CAASRDQGYEQYF; cdr3_nt: TGTGCCGCCAGCAGAGATCAAGGCTACGAGCAGTACTTC
d_call: .; clone_size: many; j_call: TRBJ1-5; v_call: TRBV24-1; cdr3_aa: CATHGGEINQPQHF; cdr3_nt: TGTGCCACCCACGGGGGGGAAATCAATCAGCCCCAGCATTTT
d_call: .; clone_size: many; j_call: TRBJ1-2; v_call: TRBV12-3/TRBV12-4; cdr3_aa: CASSLLQGAYGYTF; cdr3_nt: TGTGCCAGCAGTTTATTACAGGGAGCCTATGGCTACACCTTC
d_call: TRBD2; clone_size: many; j_call: TRBJ2-7; v_call: TRBV12-3/TRBV12-4; cdr3_aa: CASTYSGTTYEQYF; cdr3_nt: TGTGCCAGCACCTATAGCGGGACAACCTACGAGCAGTACTTC
d_call: TRBD1; clone_size: many; j_call: TRBJ1-2; v_call: TRBV28; cdr3_aa: CASSSQGAQDYGYTF; cdr3_nt: TGTGCCAGCAGTTCGCAGGGGGCGCAGGACTATGGCTACACCTTC
d_call: .; clone_size: many; j_call: TRBJ2-7; v_call: TRBV28; cdr3_aa: CASSPAGALHEQYF; cdr3_nt: TGTGCCAGCAGTCCAGCGGGTGCCCTCCACGAGCAGTACTTC
d_call: .; clone_size: many; j_call: TRBJ1-1; v_call: TRBV30; cdr3_aa: CAWSGSGDTEAFF; cdr3_nt: TGTGCCTGGAGTGGATCAGGCGACACTGAAGCTTTCTTT
d_call: .; clone_size: few; j_call: TRBJ1-6; v_call: TRBV6-1; cdr3_aa: CASRTAYNSPLHF; cdr3_nt: TGTGCCAGTAGGACCGCCTATAATTCACCCCTCCACTTT
d_call: .; clone_size: once; j_call: TRBJ2-7; v_call: TRBV6-1; cdr3_aa: CASSGPGQRYEQYF; cdr3_nt: TGTGCCAGCAGTGGACCGGGACAACGCTACGAGCAGTACTTC
d_call: TRBD2; clone_size: many; j_call: TRBJ2-7; v_call: TRBV4-1; cdr3_aa: CASSQVVAGAWDEQYF; cdr3_nt: TGCGCCAGCAGCCAAGTAGTGGCGGGAGCGTGGGACGAGCAGTACTTC
d_call: TRBD1; clone_size: .; j_call: TRBJ2-5; v_call: TRBV7-2; cdr3_aa: CAGSHGDRGWKETQYF; cdr3_nt: TGTGCCGGCAGCCACGGGGACAGGGGGTGGAAGGAGACCCAGTACTTC
d_call: .; clone_size: few; j_call: TRBJ1-1; v_call: TRBV2; cdr3_aa: CASSGERAQAFF; cdr3_nt: TGTGCCAGCAGTGGGGAGCGGGCCCAAGCTTTCTTT
d_call: TRBD2; clone_size: many; j_call: TRBJ2-7; v_call: TRBV13; cdr3_aa: CASSLAPGAGDSGRPNEQYF; cdr3_nt: TGTGCCAGCAGCTTAGCCCCAGGCGCGGGGGATAGCGGGAGGCCTAACGAGCAGTACTTC
d_call: .; clone_size: few; j_call: TRBJ2-7; v_call: TRBV20-1; cdr3_aa: CSADSYEQYF; cdr3_nt: TGCAGTGCGGACTCCTACGAGCAGTACTTC
d_call: .; clone_size: many; j_call: TRBJ1-2; v_call: TRBV18; cdr3_aa: CASSPPDRAYGYTF; cdr3_nt: TGTGCCAGCTCACCACCGGACAGAGCATATGGCTACACCTTC
d_call: .; clone_size: few; j_call: TRBJ1-2; v_call: TRBV6-2/TRBV6-3; cdr3_aa: CASSGEGAGGYTF; cdr3_nt: TGTGCCAGCAGCGGCGAAGGCGCAGGAGGCTACACCTTC
d_call: TRBD1; clone_size: many; j_call: TRBJ1-1; v_call: TRBV19; cdr3_aa: CASRGQASFGAFF; cdr3_nt: TGTGCCAGTAGGGGACAGGCATCCTTTGGAGCTTTCTTT
d_call: TRBD1; clone_size: many; j_call: TRBJ1-1; v_call: TRBV28; cdr3_aa: CASSPPTGSEGF; cdr3_nt: TGTGCCAGCAGTCCGCCGACAGGGTCTGAAGGCTTT
d_call: TRBD2; clone_size: many; j_call: TRBJ2-5; v_call: TRBV14; cdr3_aa: CASSQDITSVEETQYF; cdr3_nt: TGTGCCAGCAGCCAAGATATAACTAGCGTTGAAGAGACCCAGTACTTC
d_call: .; clone_size: many; j_call: TRBJ1-1; v_call: TRBV4-3; cdr3_aa: CASSPRLDTEAFF; cdr3_nt: TGCGCCAGCAGCCCGCGGCTGGACACTGAAGCTTTCTTT
d_call: TRBD2; clone_size: many; j_call: TRBJ2-5; v_call: TRBV24-1; cdr3_aa: CATSDLGLAGGETQYF; cdr3_nt: TGTGCCACCAGTGACCTGGGACTAGCGGGAGGAGAGACCCAGTACTTC
d_call: .; clone_size: many; j_call: TRBJ2-5; v_call: TRBV2; cdr3_aa: CASSEEVQETQYF; cdr3_nt: TGTGCCAGCAGTGAAGAAGTCCAAGAGACCCAGTACTTC
d_call: .; clone_size: many; j_call: TRBJ2-7; v_call: TRBV11-2; cdr3_aa: CASSLEGGALIF; cdr3_nt: TGTGCCAGCAGCTTAGAGGGGGGGGCCTTGATCTTC
d_call: .; clone_size: many; j_call: TRBJ2-5; v_call: TRBV2; cdr3_aa: CASSGVSRAQYF; cdr3_nt: TGTGCCAGCAGTGGGGTCTCGCGGGCCCAGTACTTC